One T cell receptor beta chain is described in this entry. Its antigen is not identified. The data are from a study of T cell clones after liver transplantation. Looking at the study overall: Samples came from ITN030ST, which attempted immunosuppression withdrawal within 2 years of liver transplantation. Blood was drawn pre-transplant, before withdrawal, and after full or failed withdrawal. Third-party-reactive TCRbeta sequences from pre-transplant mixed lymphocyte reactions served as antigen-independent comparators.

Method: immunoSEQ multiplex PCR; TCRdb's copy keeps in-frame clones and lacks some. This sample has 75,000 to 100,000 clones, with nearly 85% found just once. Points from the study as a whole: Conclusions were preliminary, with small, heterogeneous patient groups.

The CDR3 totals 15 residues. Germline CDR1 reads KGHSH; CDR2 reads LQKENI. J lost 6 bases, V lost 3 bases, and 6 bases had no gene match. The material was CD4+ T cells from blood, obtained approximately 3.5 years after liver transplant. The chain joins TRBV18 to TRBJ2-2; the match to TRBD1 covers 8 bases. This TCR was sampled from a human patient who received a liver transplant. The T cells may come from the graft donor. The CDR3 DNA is TGTGCCAGCTCACCGCAGGGGGCCGGGGCCGGGGAGCTGTTTTTT. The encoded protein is CASSPQGAGAGELFF. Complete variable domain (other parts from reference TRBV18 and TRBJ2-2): NAGVMQNPRHLVRRRGQEARLRCSPMKGHSHVYWYRQLPEEGLKFMVYLQKENIIDESGMPKERFSAEFPKEGPSILRIQQVVRGDSAAYFCASSPQGAGAGELFFGEGSRLTVL.